This record covers a single T cell receptor (beta chain). Its antigen is not identified. These data originate in a study of T cell responses to AZD1222 COVID-19 vaccine. Whole-study results and caveats: In all cases, repertoires were sampled only after the peak T cell response.

Here immunoSEQ multiplex PCR was the method, and the copy in TCRdb shows in-frame clones only, minus some. In the table there are approximately 90,000 clones, approximately 89% of which are singletons. The germline V gene has CDR1 LNHNV and CDR2 YYDKDF (reference sequence). This CDR3 is 12 amino acids long. Between the trimmed V and J ends, which lost 5 bases and 2 bases, there was a span of 6 bases. The source was peripheral blood, collected on day 0 of AZD1222 vaccination. This rearrangement joins TRBV15 to TRBJ1-2; D uncertain. The sequence was obtained from an adult in good health. CDR3: CATSRGNYGYTF. CDR3 in DNA: TGTGCCACCAGCCGGGGAAACTATGGCTACACCTTC.